This TCR beta chain was obtained from a study of cytomegalovirus exposure and HLA in healthy donors. CDR1 is MNHEY, CDR2 SMNVEV, per germline (reference sequence). The CDR3 sequence is 13 residues long. V lost 3 bases, J lost 2 bases, and 8 bases lay in between. There are a few counts of this clone. Its target is not known. Study results and limitations: TCR association rates varied by HLA locus in a later analysis, with DRB1 highest and HLA-C lowest. In a later analysis, most CMV-associated TCR beta chains appeared HLA-restricted.

The PCR made use of 60 Vbeta and 13 Jbeta primers. This table comes from immunoSEQ multiplex PCR, and its TCRdb copy is limited to in-frame clones, with some not included. The sample records approximately 93,000 clones, less than 80% being singletons. The chain is built from TRBV27 and TRBJ2-7; D is undetermined. The sequenced sample consisted of PBMCs. The sequence came from a boy aged 5 to 17 in good health and CMV-seropositive. The CDR3 nucleotides read TGTGCCAGCAGTTTCGGCGGAACCTACGAGCAGTACTTC. This gives the protein CASSFGGTYEQYF.